The 25 T cell receptor beta chains given below trace back to one sample, sequenced in a study of T cell changes during pregnancy in multiple sclerosis. Here immunoSEQ multiplex PCR was the method, and the copy in TCRdb shows in-frame clones only, minus some. The table lists about 53,000 clones, approximately 91% of them singletons. The source was CD4+ T cells from peripheral blood mononuclear cells, collected in the third trimester of pregnancy. Receptor source: a female donor with multiple sclerosis, enrolled in a pregnancy study.

The chain recombines TRBV5-1 with TRBJ2-5, with TRBD2 identical over 8 bases. Germline CDR1 and CDR2: SGHRS and YFSETQ. There are 16 residues in the CDR3. J lost 3 bases, V lost 4 bases, and 11 bases had no gene match. The CDR3, as DNA: TGCGCCAGCAGCCTGGGCGGGGGGATGGGAGAAGAGACCCAGTACTTC. Protein: CASSLGGGMGEETQYF. The whole variable domain, remainder taken from reference TRBV5-1 and TRBJ2-5, is KAGVTQTPRYLIKTRGQQVTLSCSPISGHRSVSWYQQTPGQGLQFLFEYFSETQRNKGNFPGRFSGRQFSNSRSEMNVSTLELGDSALYLCASSLGGGMGEETQYFGPGTRLLVL.

This clone was observed a single time. V is TRBV5-8 and J is TRBJ2-1; TRBD1 is a possible D gene (5 bases). V gave up 2 bases and J gave up 0 bases, with 9 bases separating them. The germline CDR1 and CDR2 sequences are SGHTS and YDEGEE. There are 15 residues in the CDR3. The CDR3 loop reads CASSFQGSSYNEQFF. The CDR3 nucleotides are TGTGCCAGCAGCTTCCAGGGAAGCTCCTACAATGAGCAGTTCTTC. The full variable domain, its missing parts supplied by reference TRBV5-8 and TRBJ2-1, is EAGVTQSPTHLIKTRGQQATLRCSPISGHTSVYWYQQALGLGLQFLLWYDEGEERNRGNFPPRFSGRQFPNYSSELNVNALELEDSALYLCASSFQGSSYNEQFFGPGTRLTVL.

This clone was observed a handful of times. This chain joins TRBV2 and TRBJ1-5; 9 bases agree with TRBD1. Germline-derived CDR1 and CDR2 are SNHLY and FYNNEI. V lost 7 bases to trimming and J lost 2 bases; unmatched junction nucleotides: 3. The CDR3 covers 14 residues. CDR3 amino acids: CASKGQGGNQPQHF. The CDR3 bases are TGTGCCAGCAAGGGACAGGGCGGCAATCAGCCCCAGCATTTT.

The V and J genes are TRBV5-8 and TRBJ1-6, with 7 positions matching TRBD1. The CDR3 loop spans 15 amino acids. The ends lost 1 base at V and 10 bases at J; junction bases unmatched: 8. Germline CDR1 SGHTS, CDR2 YDEGEE. DNA of the CDR3: TGTGCCAGCAGCTTGAGCGGAGGGGGCCGCTCACCCCTCCACTTT. As protein: CASSLSGGGRSPLHF.

Written as DNA, the CDR3 is TGTGCCAGCAGCCGTGGGACCGCGGGGGGGTACACCGGGGAGCTGTTTTTT. It translates to CASSRGTAGGYTGELFF. V usage is TRBV11-1 and J usage is TRBJ2-2; 9 positions agree with TRBD2. Trimming took 5 bases from V and 3 from J; bases not matched to a gene: 10. In germline, CDR1 is SGHAT, CDR2 FQDESV (reference sequence). CDR3 length: 17 residues.

The J gene is TRBJ2-5, the V gene TRBV6-4, with 7 nucleotides matching TRBD1. This CDR3 has 17 residues. V dropped 5 bases and J dropped 2; count of bases not matched to a gene: 14. Germline V gene sequence: CDR1 MRHNA, CDR2 SNTAGT. The CDR3 nucleotides read TGTGCCAGCAGTCACTACAATCCCGGGACAGTGCAAGAGACCCAGTACTTC. Its protein product is CASSHYNPGTVQETQYF.

The V call is TRBV5-4, the J call TRBJ2-5; 11 bases fit TRBD2. The J segment lost 2 bases and the V segment lost 3 bases, leaving 6 bases of the junction unmatched. Germline lookup yields CDR1 SGHNT and CDR2 YYREEE (reference sequence). This CDR3 comprises 16 residues. Here the CDR3 reads CASSSGLAERQETQYF. The CDR3 region has the DNA TGTGCCAGCAGCTCGGGACTAGCGGAGCGACAAGAGACCCAGTACTTC.

The chain links TRBV6-4 to TRBJ2-3, with D maybe TRBD1 (6 bases). This CDR3 has 14 residues. Germline values: CDR1 MRHNA, CDR2 SNTAGT. Trimming removed 4 bases from V and 0 bases from J, with 8 bases in between. Here the CDR3 reads CASSVGGSTDTQYF. For the CDR3, the DNA is TGTGCCAGCAGTGTAGGGGGAAGCACAGATACGCAGTATTTT.

This clone was counted a single time. The chain links TRBV6-1 to TRBJ1-4, with a possible D match to TRBD1 (5 bases). The V end lost 3 bases, the J end lost 7 bases, and 12 bases lay between the germline ends. Looked up from germline, CDR1 is MNHNS and CDR2 is SASEGT. The CDR3 loop spans 14 amino acids. The DNA for the CDR3 is TGTGCCAGCAGTGAGGAGGTGGGGGGTGAAAAACTGTTTTTT. Encoded protein: CASSEEVGGEKLFF.

V and J are TRBV4-2 and TRBJ1-3; unclear D gene. The CDR3 loop spans 17 amino acids. V was trimmed by 0 bases and J by 3 bases, leaving 15 bases between them. Per the germline V gene, CDR1 is LGHNA and CDR2 is YNFKEQ. CDR3 residues: CASSQEWTELFGNTIYF. DNA for the CDR3: TGTGCCAGCAGCCAAGAATGGACTGAGCTTTTTGGAAACACCATATATTTT.

This clone was detected once. The rearrangement links TRBV7-9 to TRBJ1-6, with D possibly being TRBD1 (5 bases). V gave up 1 base and J gave up 10 bases, with 11 bases separating them. The germline V gene encodes CDR1 SEHNR and CDR2 FQNEAQ (reference sequence). This CDR3 is 14 amino acids long. The chain's CDR3 is CASSLVQGGSPLHF. The DNA for the CDR3 is TGTGCCAGCAGCTTAGTTCAGGGTGGATCACCCCTCCACTTT.

V and J are TRBV10-2 and TRBJ2-1; 16 bases line up with TRBD2. The CDR3 extends over 13 amino acids. CDR1 WSHSY and CDR2 SAAADI come from the germline V gene. The V and J ends lost 6 bases and 15 bases, in that order; junction bases with no gene match: 5. This CDR3 is CASRGLAGGRSFF. CDR3 DNA: TGCGCCAGCAGGGGACTAGCGGGGGGGAGGTCGTTCTTC.

V and J are TRBV18 and TRBJ1-4; 8 bases fit TRBD1. The CDR3 has 14 amino acids. Trimming took 3 bases from V and 5 from J; bases not matched to a gene: 2. Germline lookup yields CDR1 KGHSH and CDR2 LQKENI. The CDR3 DNA follows: TGTGCCAGCTCACCGGGACAGGAGAATGAAAAACTGTTTTTT. Translating gives CASSPGQENEKLFF.

V gene TRBV30 combines with J gene TRBJ1-3; 9 nucleotides match TRBD1. Germline CDR1 and CDR2: GTSNPN and SVGIG (reference sequence). J was trimmed by 1 base and V by 2 bases; bases with no gene match: 24. This CDR3 contains 22 residues. The DNA of the CDR3 is TGTGCCTGGAGTCCCTGGTTCCCCGGGACAGGGAATGAGGCAAGGTCTGGAAACACCATATATTTT. This encodes CAWSPWFPGTGNEARSGNTIYF.

This rearrangement joins TRBV9 to TRBJ2-7; 7 nucleotides line up with TRBD2. V gave up 0 bases and J gave up 2 bases; unmatched junction bases: 5. Germline assignment: CDR1 SGDLS and CDR2 YYNGEE. The CDR3 spans 15 residues. CDR3 amino acids: CASSVEPSGAYEQYF. The CDR3 region has the DNA TGTGCCAGCAGCGTAGAACCTAGCGGAGCCTACGAGCAGTACTTC.

The chain uses TRBV11-1 and TRBJ2-1; D is unclear. In germline, CDR1 is SGHAT, CDR2 FQDESV (reference sequence). V lost 3 bases to trimming and J lost 12 bases, with 15 bases between them. CDR3 length: 13 amino acids. The DNA for the CDR3 is TGTGCCAGCAGCTTGGTAGTTGGTAACCTGCAGTTCTTC. Its protein product is CASSLVVGNLQFF.

This rearrangement joins TRBV15 to TRBJ1-4, with a possible D match to TRBD1 (6 bases). The CDR3 consists of 14 residues. Germline CDR1 LNHNV, CDR2 YYDKDF (reference sequence). V shed 5 bases and J shed 4 bases, with 11 bases lying between them. The CDR3: CATSGQGNNEKLFF. In DNA, the CDR3 is TGTGCCACCAGCGGCCAGGGGAATAATGAAAAACTGTTTTTT.

J is TRBJ2-7 and V is TRBV18, with D possibly matching TRBD2 (6 bases). V gave up 3 bases and J gave up 3 bases, with 12 bases separating them. Per the germline V gene, CDR1 is KGHSH and CDR2 is LQKENI. The CDR3 totals 14 residues. CDR3 in amino acids: CASSPAMEGYEQYF. DNA for the CDR3: TGTGCCAGCTCACCCGCCATGGAGGGCTACGAGCAGTACTTC.

The rearrangement links TRBV19 to TRBJ2-6, with D perhaps TRBD2 (6 bases). Germline CDR1 LNHDA, CDR2 SQIVND (reference sequence). This CDR3 contains 18 residues. Trimming took 5 bases from V and 2 from J, leaving 19 bases between them. Here the CDR3 reads CASSPGLWLGPGANVLTF. Here the CDR3 DNA reads TGTGCCAGTAGTCCGGGACTCTGGCTAGGGCCTGGGGCCAACGTCCTGACTTTC.

The chain employs TRBV5-1 and TRBJ1-5; no definite D call. Deletions cut 0 bases from V and 0 bases from J, with 7 bases between. This CDR3 region has 15 residues. Germline V gives CDR1 SGHRS, CDR2 YFSETQ. CDR3 amino acids: CASSLDGFSNQPQHF. DNA for the CDR3: TGCGCCAGCAGCTTGGACGGTTTTAGCAATCAGCCCCAGCATTTT.

The chain joins TRBV6-1 to TRBJ2-4; possibly TRBD1 for D (6 bases). CDR1 and CDR2 (germline): MNHNS, SASEGT. This CDR3 is built from 13 residues. V gave up 6 bases and J gave up 6 bases, with 12 bases separating them. For the CDR3, the DNA is TGTGCCAGCAGGGCTTGGGACATAAACATTCAGTACTTC. It is translated as CASRAWDINIQYF.

V and J are TRBV6-4 and TRBJ1-6; TRBD1 agrees at 10 bases. Trimming removed 2 bases from V and 9 bases from J; junction bases left unmatched: 7. Germline V gene data show CDR1 as MRHNA and CDR2 as SNTAGT. This CDR3 has 16 amino acids. CDR3 protein: CASSDKYRDRGSPLHF. CDR3 bases: TGTGCCAGCAGTGACAAATACCGGGACAGGGGTTCACCCCTCCACTTT.

The genes are TRBV11-2 and TRBJ2-5; TRBD1 matches 7 bases. Germline V gene lookup returns CDR1 SGHAT and CDR2 FQNNGV. Germline trimming cut 4 bases from V and 4 bases from J; bases unmatched to any gene: 15. CDR3 length: 17 amino acids. CDR3 nucleotides: TGTGCCAGCAGCTCCGGACCCGGGACAGCCAAACGAGAGACCCAGTACTTC. Protein product: CASSSGPGTAKRETQYF.

This sequence joins TRBV14 and TRBJ1-2; 7 positions match TRBD1. Germline values: CDR1 SGHDN, CDR2 FVKESK. CDR3 length equals 14 residues. The ends lost 1 base at V and 7 bases at J; junction bases unmatched: 6. The CDR3 DNA is TGTGCCAGCAGCCAAGTGGGACAGTTTGCTGGCTACACCTTC. It yields the protein CASSQVGQFAGYTF. The full variable domain, with the rest looked up from reference TRBV14 and TRBJ1-2, is EAGVTQFPSHSVIEKGQTVTLRCDPISGHDNLYWYRRVMGKEIKFLLHFVKESKQDESGMPNNRFLAERTGGTYSTLKVQPAELEDSGVYFCASSQVGQFAGYTFGSGTRLTVV.

V and J are TRBV4-1 and TRBJ2-1, with D hard to call. Germline loops: CDR1 MGHRA, CDR2 YSYEKL. The V end lost 2 bases, the J end lost 8 bases, and 7 bases lay between the germline ends. The length of the CDR3 is 12 residues. The CDR3 DNA reads TGCGCCAGCAGCCAAATAAATCATGAGCAGTTCTTC. Translated: CASSQINHEQFF.